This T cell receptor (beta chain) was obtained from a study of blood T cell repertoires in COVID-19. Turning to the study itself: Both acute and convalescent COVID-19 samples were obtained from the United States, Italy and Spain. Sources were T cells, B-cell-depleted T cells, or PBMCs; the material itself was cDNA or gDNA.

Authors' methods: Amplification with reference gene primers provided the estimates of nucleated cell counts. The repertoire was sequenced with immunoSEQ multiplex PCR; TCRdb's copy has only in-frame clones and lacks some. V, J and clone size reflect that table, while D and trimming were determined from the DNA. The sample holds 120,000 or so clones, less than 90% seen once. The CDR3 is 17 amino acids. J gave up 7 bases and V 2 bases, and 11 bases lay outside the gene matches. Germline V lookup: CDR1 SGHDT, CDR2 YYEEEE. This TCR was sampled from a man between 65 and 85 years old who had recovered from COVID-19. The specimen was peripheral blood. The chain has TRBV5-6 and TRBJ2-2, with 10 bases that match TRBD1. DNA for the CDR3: TGTGCCAGCAGCTTTCTAGTCATGACAGGGGGCATCGGGGAGCTGTTTTTT. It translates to CASSFLVMTGGIGELFF.